Below are 6 T cell receptor beta chains sequenced from a single sample in a study of T cell responses to AZD1222 COVID-19 vaccine. Using immunoSEQ multiplex PCR, the repertoire was profiled, and TCRdb retains in-frame clones only, with some absent. The sample yields 75,000 to 95,000 clones, approximately 89% seen once. Here the sequenced sample was peripheral blood, taken 28 days after the second AZD1222 dose. The receptors were gathered from an adult who received the AZD1222 COVID-19 vaccine.

The chain is built from TRBV19 and TRBJ1-1, with no clear D. CDR3 size: 11 residues. Deletions cut 5 bases from V and 3 bases from J, with 4 bases between. Germline V gene data show CDR1 as LNHDA and CDR2 as SQIVND (reference sequence). CDR3 region: CASSAHTEAFF. The CDR3 region has the DNA TGTGCCAGTAGTGCCCACACTGAAGCTTTCTTT.

The rearrangement links TRBV19 to TRBJ1-5, with D hard to call. V was cut by 6 bases and J by 4 bases, with 19 bases left in between. Germline-derived CDR1 and CDR2 are LNHDA and SQIVND (reference sequence). This CDR3 comprises 16 residues. CDR3 nucleotides: TGTGCCAGTAGGATGACATCAGTCCAAGCTAATCAGCCCCAGCATTTT. Amino acids: CASRMTSVQANQPQHF.

The chain links TRBV29-1 to TRBJ2-3, with D perhaps assigned TRBD1 or TRBD2 (5 bases each). Germline V gives CDR1 SQVTM, CDR2 ANQGSEA. CDR3 length equals 12 residues. V was shortened by 4 bases and J by 4 bases, with 9 bases between the two germline ends. The CDR3 loop is CSVVRGADTQYF. Written as DNA, the CDR3 is TGCAGCGTTGTAAGGGGAGCAGATACGCAGTATTTT.

This chain uses TRBV27 with TRBJ2-2; 7 nucleotides line up with TRBD1. This CDR3 is built from 14 residues. Per germline, CDR1 MNHEY and CDR2 SMNVEV (reference sequence). V lost 3 bases to trimming and J lost 6 bases; unmatched junction nucleotides: 4. In DNA, the CDR3 is TGTGCCAGCAGTTTGGGCCAGGGGGCCGGGGAGCTGTTTTTT. Its protein product is CASSLGQGAGELFF.

This clone appeared a few times. V gene TRBV14 combines with J gene TRBJ1-1; TRBD1 is a possible D gene (5 bases). The CDR3 length is 13 residues. Germline V gene sequence: CDR1 SGHDN, CDR2 FVKESK. With 3 bases removed from V and 2 bases from J, the gap between germline ends came to 7 bases. For the CDR3, the DNA is TGTGCCAGCAGCCAGGGGCCCAACACTGAAGCTTTCTTT. Protein: CASSQGPNTEAFF.

The V call is TRBV5-1, the J call TRBJ2-5, with D possibly matching TRBD2 (5 bases). Trimming left V 0 bases short and J 5 bases short, with 14 bases between. This CDR3 contains 15 residues. Germline CDR1 SGHRS, CDR2 YFSETQ. The CDR3 spells CASSLAGLASETQYF. As DNA, the CDR3 is TGCGCCAGCAGCTTGGCCGGGCTAGCCTCGGAGACCCAGTACTTC.